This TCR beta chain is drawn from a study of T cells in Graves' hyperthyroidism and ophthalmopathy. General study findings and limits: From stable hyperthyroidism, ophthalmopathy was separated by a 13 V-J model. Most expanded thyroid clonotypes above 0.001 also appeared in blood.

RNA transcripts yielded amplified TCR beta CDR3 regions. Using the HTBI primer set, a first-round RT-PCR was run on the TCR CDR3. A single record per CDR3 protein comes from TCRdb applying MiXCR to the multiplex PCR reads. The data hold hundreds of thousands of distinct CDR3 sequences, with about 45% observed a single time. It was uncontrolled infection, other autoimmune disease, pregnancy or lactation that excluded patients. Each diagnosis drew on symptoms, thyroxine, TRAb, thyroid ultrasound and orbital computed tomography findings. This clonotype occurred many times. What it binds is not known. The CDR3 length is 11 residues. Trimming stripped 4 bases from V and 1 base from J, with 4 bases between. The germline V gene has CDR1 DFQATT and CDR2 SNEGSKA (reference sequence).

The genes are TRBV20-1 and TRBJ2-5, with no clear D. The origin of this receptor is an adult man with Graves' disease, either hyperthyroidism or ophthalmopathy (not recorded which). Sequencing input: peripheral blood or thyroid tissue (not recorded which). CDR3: CSATTQETQYF. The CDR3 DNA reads TGCAGTGCTACTACCCAAGAGACCCAGTACTTC.